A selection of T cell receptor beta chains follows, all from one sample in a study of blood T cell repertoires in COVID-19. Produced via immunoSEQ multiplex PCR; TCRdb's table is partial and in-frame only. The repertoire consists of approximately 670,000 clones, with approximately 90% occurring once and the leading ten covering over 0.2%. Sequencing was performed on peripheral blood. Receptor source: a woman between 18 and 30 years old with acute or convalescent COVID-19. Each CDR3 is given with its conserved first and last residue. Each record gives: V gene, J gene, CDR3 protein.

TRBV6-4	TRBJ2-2	CASMTGTSGGAIPNTGELFF
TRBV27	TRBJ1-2	CASSAGGSYTF
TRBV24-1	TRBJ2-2	CATSGGDRGEYTGELFF
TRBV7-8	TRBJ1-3	CASSPRGRAGNTIYF
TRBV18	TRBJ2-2	CASSPGHPTGELFF
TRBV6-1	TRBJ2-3	CASSEELAGGPDTQYF
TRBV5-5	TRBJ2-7	CASKAWNRVSSYEQYF
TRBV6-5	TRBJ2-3	CASSYSRGPDTQYF
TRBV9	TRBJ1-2	CASSLYNYGYTF
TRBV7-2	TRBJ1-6	CASSPWTPNNSPLHF
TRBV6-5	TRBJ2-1	CASSYSSSRTYNEQFF
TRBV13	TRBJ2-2	CASNRRDRGAGELFF
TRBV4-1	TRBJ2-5	CASSHPRTGDGTQYF
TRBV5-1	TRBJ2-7	CASSLAEGAYEQYF
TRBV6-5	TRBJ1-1	CASSRYRNTEAFF
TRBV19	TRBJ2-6	CASSTSTGSGANVLTF
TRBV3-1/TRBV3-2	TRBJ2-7	CASSQTQGGGYEQYF
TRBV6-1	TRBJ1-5	CASSEGVRLYSNQPQHF
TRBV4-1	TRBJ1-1	CASSQDSSSRYEAFF
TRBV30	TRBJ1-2	CAWNDRGDYGYTF
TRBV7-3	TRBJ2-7	CASSLLGGYEQYF
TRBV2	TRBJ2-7	CASSDWVALKQYF
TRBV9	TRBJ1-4	CASSVDPEGSGEKLFF
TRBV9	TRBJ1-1	CASSATAAGITEAFF
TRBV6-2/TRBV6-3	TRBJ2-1	CASSSSGGTYNEQFF
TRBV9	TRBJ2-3	CASSLYRGQSTDTQYF
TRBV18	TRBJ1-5	CASSPEVGTTPLRPQHF
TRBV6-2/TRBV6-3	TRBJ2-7	CASSRKGAYEQYF
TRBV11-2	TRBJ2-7	CASSRQMRVVEQYF
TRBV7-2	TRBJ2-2	CASSPQGAPTGELFF
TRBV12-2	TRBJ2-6	CASRLVQGTLVGANVLTF
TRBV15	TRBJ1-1	CATSGHRGVNTEAFF
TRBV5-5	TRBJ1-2	CASSLADSGGYTF
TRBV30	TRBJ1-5	CAWSAFGTTNQPQHF
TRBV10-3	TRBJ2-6	CAISGHGGGEAGANVLTF
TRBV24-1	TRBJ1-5	CATSDTTGGGYSNQPQHF
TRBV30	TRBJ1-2	CAWRLQGASHGYTF
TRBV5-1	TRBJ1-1	CASSLDQGSNTEAFF
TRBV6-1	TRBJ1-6	CASSDPGQGFYNSPLHF
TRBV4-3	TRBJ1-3	CASSQEGGWSGNTIYF
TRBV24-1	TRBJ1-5	CATSDLRLRDREEDQPQHF
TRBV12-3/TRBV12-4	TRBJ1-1	CASSFGGGVEAFF
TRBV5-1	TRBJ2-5	CASSFEASGKETQYF
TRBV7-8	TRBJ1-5	CASSLDSQGQQPQHF
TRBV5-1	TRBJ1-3	CASSLAGTGGNTIYF
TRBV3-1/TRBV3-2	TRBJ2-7	CASSQVTSFDEQYF
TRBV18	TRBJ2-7	CASSPDRLTSGGAVQYF
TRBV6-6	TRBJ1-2	CASSYPGQGSTYGYTF
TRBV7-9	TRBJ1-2	CASSLRGTGGPRTNYGYTF
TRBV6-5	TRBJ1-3	CASSYSGQGRKTIYF
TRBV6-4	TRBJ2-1	CASSESGAYNEQFF
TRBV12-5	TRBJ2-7	CASGLGRSSYEQYF